This is a list of T cell receptor beta chains from one sample in a study of blood T cells in healthy people across ages. TCRdb redid the calling of the 5' RACE reads with MiXCR, one entry per CDR3 protein. This sample has fewer than 700,000 distinct CDR3 sequences, with approximately 40% found just once. Sequencing input: blood. These receptors originate from a man aged 80 or over in good health. Each CDR3 is given with its conserved first and last residue. D genes are given only for firm matches. Rows may omit the clone size; those that give it use once, few, many or a size class.

>-|TRBD2|TRBV2|TRBJ2-7|17
TGTGCCAGCAGTGAAGCCGCAATAGCGGGGACGTCCTACGAGCAGTACTTC
CASSEAAIAGTSYEQYF
>few|-|TRBV5-6|TRBJ1-6|14
TGTGCCAGCAGCCTGGACGCCATAAATTCACCCCTCCACTTT
CASSLDAINSPLHF
>-|TRBD2|TRBV20-1|TRBJ2-5|17
TGCAGTGCTACCGGACTAGCGGGAGGGTCTGTATTAGAGACCCAGTACTTC
CSATGLAGGSVLETQYF
>-|-|TRBV10-1|TRBJ2-7|15
TGCGCCAGCAGTGAGTCCCGTGCAAGGAAACCCGAGCAGTACTTC
CASSESRARKPEQYF
>once|TRBD1|TRBV5-1|TRBJ1-4|15
TGCGCCAGCAGCTCGCAAACAGGGGAGGGGGAAAAACTGTTTTTT
CASSSQTGEGEKLFF
>many|-|TRBV5-1|TRBJ2-3|12
TGTGCCAGCAGCCCGGACACAGATACGCAGTATTTT
CASSPDTDTQYF
>few|TRBD1|TRBV28|TRBJ1-2|14
TGTGCCAGCACCACGGGACAGGGGGCCCGTGGCTACACCTTC
CASTTGQGARGYTF
>-|TRBD2|TRBV12-3/TRBV12-4|TRBJ2-1|15
TGTGCCAGCCGCTGGGACCGGGGGGTATACAATGAGCAGTTCTTC
CASRWDRGVYNEQFF
>few|-|TRBV3-1|TRBJ1-2|12
TGTGCCAGCAGCGTTTCAGGGAAAGGCTACACCTTC
CASSVSGKGYTF
>-|-|TRBV7-2|TRBJ1-5|16
TGTGCCAGCAGCTCCAGACAGAATCTAGGCAATCAGCCCCAGCATTTT
CASSSRQNLGNQPQHF
>-|TRBD2|TRBV7-2|TRBJ2-3|15
TGTGCCAGCAAGATTGGCGGGGGGGGCACAGATACGCAGTATTTT
CASKIGGGGTDTQYF
>-|-|TRBV20-1|TRBJ2-3|15
TGCAGTGCCCCGGGACCGCTCCTAAGCACAGATACGCAGTATTTT
CSAPGPLLSTDTQYF
>few|TRBD1|TRBV7-6|TRBJ2-1|13
TGTGCCAGCAGCGCAAACCTACAGGGGGAGCAGTTCTTC
CASSANLQGEQFF
>many|TRBD1|TRBV3-1|TRBJ1-4|14
TGTGCCAGCAGCCGGGGACAGGGATATGAAAAACTGTTTTTT
CASSRGQGYEKLFF
>-|TRBD2|TRBV9|TRBJ2-1|17
TGTGCCAGCAGCGTAGCGGCTAGCGGGAGTGGTTACAATGAGCAGTTCTTC
CASSVAASGSGYNEQFF
>few|-|TRBV6-2/TRBV6-3|TRBJ2-1|13
TGTGCCAGCAGTTACTTTGGGGACAATGAGCAGTTCTTC
CASSYFGDNEQFF
>-|-|TRBV20-1|TRBJ2-5|13
TGCAGTGCTAACCGGGACCTGGAAAAGACCCAGTACTTC
CSANRDLEKTQYF
>many|TRBD1|TRBV29-1|TRBJ2-7|12
TGCAGCGTTCGGACAGGGCGCTACGAGCAGTACTTC
CSVRTGRYEQYF
>-|TRBD1|TRBV10-3|TRBJ2-1|14
TGTGCCATCAGGGACAGGGGTAGCACAGATACGCAGTTCTTC
CAIRDRGSTDTQFF
>-|TRBD1|TRBV9|TRBJ1-1|14
TGTGCCAGCAGCGTAAGGACAGGGGGGACTGAAGCTTTCTTT
CASSVRTGGTEAFF
>few|-|TRBV5-1|TRBJ1-2|15
TGCGCCAGCAGCTTGGCCGGCAGCCAAAACTATGGCTACACCTTC
CASSLAGSQNYGYTF
>few|TRBD2|TRBV28|TRBJ2-7|16
TGTGCCAGCAGTCCGGCACTAGCGGGAGACTATCTCCGGCAGTACTTC
CASSPALAGDYLRQYF
>-|-|TRBV14|TRBJ2-5|13
TGTGCCAGCAGCCAGGTGGGGGAAGAGACCCAGTACTTC
CASSQVGEETQYF
>few|TRBD2|TRBV15|TRBJ2-7|16
TGTGCCACCAGCAGAGATTTGGGCGGGAGGGGGTTCGAGCAGTACTTC
CATSRDLGGRGFEQYF
>-|-|TRBV11-3|TRBJ2-1|13
TGTGCCAGCAGCCTCAAGCGAGGGGGGGAGCAGTTCTTC
CASSLKRGGEQFF
>-|-|TRBV5-1|TRBJ2-7|16
TGCGCCAGCAGCTTAACCTCTAGCTTTTACTCCTACGGGCAGTACTTC
CASSLTSSFYSYGQYF
>-|TRBD1|TRBV6-2/TRBV6-3|TRBJ2-7|16
TGTGCCAGCAGCCGCCTGGGACAGGGATCCACCTACGAGCAGTACTTC
CASSRLGQGSTYEQYF
>-|-|TRBV6-2/TRBV6-3|TRBJ2-1|11
TGTGCCAGCAGTATGCTAGATGAGCAGTTCTTC
CASSMLDEQFF
>-|-|TRBV5-1|TRBJ1-1|16
TGCGCCAGCAGCTTGGCTGGGACCTCCGGGGGTACTGAAGCTTTCTTT
CASSLAGTSGGTEAFF
>-|TRBD2|TRBV27|TRBJ2-3|16
TGTGCCAGCAGTTTCGGGGTACTAGCGGGGTGGGATACGCAGTATTTT
CASSFGVLAGWDTQYF
>-|-|TRBV7-2|TRBJ2-7|14
TGTGCCAGCAGCTTCGGGACCACCTACAATGAGCAGTACTTC
CASSFGTTYNEQYF
>-|-|TRBV4-1|TRBJ2-7|16
TGCGCCAGCAGCAGAACTGCCCGAGCGGAAAGTTACGAGCAGTACTTC
CASSRTARAESYEQYF
>-|-|TRBV27|TRBJ1-2|16
TGTGCCAGCAGTGCACTCGGCACCGAGGTTACCTATGGCTACACCTTC
CASSALGTEVTYGYTF
>few|-|TRBV7-2|TRBJ2-1|17
TGTGCCAGCAGTCTCCAATCAACAGGGATTATGAACAATGAGCAGTTCTTC
CASSLQSTGIMNNEQFF
>few|-|TRBV7-2|TRBJ1-6|14
TGTGCCAGCAGCTTAGGAGGGGGTTATTCACCCCTCCACTTT
CASSLGGGYSPLHF
>-|TRBD2|TRBV10-3|TRBJ2-1|16
TGTGCCATCAGTGTCGTTCCGGGAGGCTCCTACAATGAGCAGTTCTTC
CAISVVPGGSYNEQFF